This T cell receptor beta chain was documented in a study of cytomegalovirus exposure and HLA in healthy donors. The V end lost 5 bases, the J end lost 1 base, and 11 bases lay between the germline ends. The CDR3 has 14 amino acids. CDR1 and CDR2 from the germline V gene are SEHNR and FQNEAQ (reference sequence). The protocol was immunoSEQ multiplex PCR, while the TCRdb copy is restricted to in-frame clones and leaves out a portion. The sample records about 310,000 clones, 88% being singletons. Input material: PBMCs. This chain uses TRBV7-9 with TRBJ1-1; D is possibly TRBD1 (6 bases). This TCR was sampled from a man aged 25 to 45 in good health and CMV-seronegative. CDR3 in amino acids: CASSPHRANTEAFF. CDR3 DNA sequence: TGTGCCAGCAGCCCGCACAGGGCGAACACTGAAGCTTTCTTT.